A single sample gave rise to the 30 T cell receptor beta chains below, sequenced in a study of blood T cell repertoires in COVID-19. TCRdb keeps only in-frame clones here, not all; method: immunoSEQ multiplex PCR. There are roughly 27,000 clones in the sample; about 80% occur only once, and about half lies in the top ten. What was sequenced was peripheral blood. The receptors shown here come from a woman in her 70s with acute or convalescent COVID-19.

The chain combines TRBV29-1 with TRBJ2-7; D remains unclear. Trimming took off 3 bases at V and 2 bases at J, with 8 bases between the two ends. In germline, CDR1 is SQVTM, CDR2 ANQGSEA. The CDR3 length is 12 residues. The CDR3 spells CSVESNAYEQYF. The CDR3, as DNA: TGCAGCGTTGAGTCTAACGCCTACGAGCAGTACTTC.

The chain employs TRBV6-5 and TRBJ1-6, with 7 bases identical to TRBD1. Trimming took 6 bases from V and 7 from J; bases not matched to a gene: 0. CDR1 and CDR2 (germline): MNHEY, SVGAGI. The CDR3 extends over 12 amino acids. CDR3: CASRDRNSPLHF. CDR3 bases: TGTGCCAGCAGGGACAGGAATTCACCCCTCCACTTT.

This clone was observed at least ten times. CDR3 nucleotides: TGTGCCAGTAGTGCTATGCCCCTCAATGAGCAGTTCTTC. The encoded protein is CASSAMPLNEQFF. This chain links TRBV19 with TRBJ2-1; no clear D gene. Per the germline V gene, CDR1 is LNHDA and CDR2 is SQIVND (reference sequence). The germline V and J ends were trimmed by 5 bases and 6 bases, with 11 bases remaining between them. The CDR3 runs to 13 residues.

V gene TRBV27 combines with J gene TRBJ1-1, with D perhaps matching TRBD1 (5 bases). This CDR3 has 16 amino acids. Germline loops: CDR1 MNHEY, CDR2 SMNVEV (reference sequence). V shed 4 bases and J shed 0 bases, with 15 bases lying between them. The CDR3 loop reads CASSWGVGQLNTEAFF. The CDR3 bases are TGTGCCAGCAGTTGGGGGGTAGGGCAGTTGAACACTGAAGCTTTCTTT.

J is TRBJ1-4 and V is TRBV27; no clear D. Trimming took off 6 bases at V and 6 bases at J, with 17 bases between the two ends. This CDR3 region has 15 residues. Per germline, CDR1 MNHEY and CDR2 SMNVEV (reference sequence). DNA for the CDR3: TGTGCCAGCAGCTCCTCTGGAGGGTTGTATGAAAAACTGTTTTTT. Translated: CASSSSGGLYEKLFF.

V and J are TRBV27 and TRBJ2-3, with D possibly TRBD1 on 6 matching bases. This CDR3 contains 17 residues. Germline-derived CDR1 and CDR2 are MNHEY and SMNVEV (reference sequence). V lost 4 bases and J 0 bases, leaving 17 bases between the germline ends. The CDR3 coding sequence is TGTGCCAGCAGTTGGTTCCCCCGGACAGCTAGCACAGATACGCAGTATTTT. Translated: CASSWFPRTASTDTQYF.

J is TRBJ2-7 and V is TRBV4-3; D is undetermined. The CDR3 has 15 amino acids. V gave up 1 base and J gave up 3 bases, with 13 bases separating them. Germline CDR1 reads LGHNA; CDR2 reads YSLEER. The CDR3: CASSQGVSTYYEQYF. The CDR3 region has the DNA TGCGCCAGCAGCCAAGGGGTTAGCACCTACTACGAGCAGTACTTC.

The chain has TRBV7-3 and TRBJ2-3; 8 bases match TRBD1. This CDR3 region has 15 residues. Germline V gene sequence: CDR1 SGHTA, CDR2 FQGTGA. J lost 1 base, V lost 4 bases, and 4 bases had no gene match. The CDR3 loop is CASSYGQGRTDTQYF. CDR3 nucleotide sequence: TGTGCCAGCAGCTACGGACAGGGACGCACAGATACGCAGTATTTT.

The V gene is TRBV7-2, the J gene TRBJ1-5; the match to TRBD1 covers 9 bases. From germline, CDR1 is SGHTA and CDR2 FQGNSA. This CDR3 contains 15 residues. The V and J ends lost 2 bases and 2 bases, in that order; junction bases with no gene match: 1. This CDR3 is CASSLRTGGNQPQHF. The CDR3 DNA is TGTGCCAGCAGCTTACGGACAGGGGGCAATCAGCCCCAGCATTTT.

This clone has only a few counts. The chain joins TRBV13 to TRBJ2-7; TRBD1 matches at 7 bases. Germline CDR1 reads PRHDT; CDR2 reads FYEKMQ (reference sequence). V shed 3 bases, J shed 1 base, and the junction held 3 bases outside the gene matches. The CDR3 loop spans 14 amino acids. The CDR3: CASSFRDSSYEQYF. DNA of the CDR3: TGTGCCAGCAGCTTCCGGGACAGTTCCTACGAGCAGTACTTC. The whole variable domain, remainder taken from reference TRBV13 and TRBJ2-7, is AAGVIQSPRHLIKEKRETATLKCYPIPRHDTVYWYQQGPGQDPQFLISFYEKMQSDKGSIPDRFSAQQFSDYHSELNMSSLELGDSALYFCASSFRDSSYEQYFGPGTRLTVT.

The V and J genes are TRBV28 and TRBJ2-7; 11 bases fit TRBD2. Germline V gene data show CDR1 as MDHEN and CDR2 as SYDVKM. J gave up 2 bases and V 6 bases, and 6 bases lay outside the gene matches. The CDR3 contains 15 residues. The CDR3 loop is CASSRQLAGAYEQYF. In DNA, the CDR3 is TGTGCCAGCAGCCGACAACTAGCGGGGGCCTACGAGCAGTACTTC.

The chain combines TRBV19 with TRBJ2-7; 8 nucleotides agree with TRBD1. From germline, CDR1 is LNHDA and CDR2 SQIVND (reference sequence). The V gene end was trimmed by 5 bases and the J gene end by 1 base; junction bases not matched to a gene: 4. The CDR3 contains 14 residues. The CDR3 sequence is CASSWTGRSYEQYF. The CDR3 region has the DNA TGTGCCAGTAGTTGGACAGGGCGGTCCTACGAGCAGTACTTC.

A note on this clone: A junction boundary mismatches the germline segment, possibly from a read error. The gene calls are TRBV28 and TRBJ2-2; 8 nucleotides align to TRBD2. Germline loops: CDR1 MDHEN, CDR2 SYDVKM. The CDR3 contains 16 residues. CDR3 sequence (DNA): TGTGCCAGCAGTTTCGGTGGCGGGGGGCCTCACCGGGGAGCTGTTTTT. As protein: CASSFGGGGPHRGAVF.

The chain couples TRBV27 to TRBJ2-1, with D perhaps matching TRBD2 (5 bases). From germline, CDR1 is MNHEY and CDR2 SMNVEV (reference sequence). Trimming cost V 3 bases and J 0 bases, with 12 bases left between them. The CDR3 has 16 residues. Here the CDR3 DNA reads TGTGCCAGCAGTTTCGAGCGGTTGAGCTCCTACAATGAGCAGTTCTTC. As protein: CASSFERLSSYNEQFF.

The V call is TRBV21-1, the J call TRBJ2-5; TRBD2, the table's D call, lacks a check against the DNA. TRBV21-1 represents a pseudogene. This CDR3 contains 18 residues. The CDR3 reads CASRRGTSGGPLQETQYF. The CDR3 DNA reads as TGTGCCAGCAGGAGGGGGACTAGCGGGGGGCCGCTCCAAGAGACCCAGTACTTC.

The V and J genes are TRBV6-5 and TRBJ1-1; a weak D match, TRBD1 (6 bases). From germline, CDR1 is MNHEY and CDR2 SVGAGI. This CDR3 comprises 14 residues. Trimming shortened V by 7 bases and J by 1 base, and 13 bases separated the two germline ends. CDR3 nucleotide sequence: TGTGCCAGCACCCCCTTCAGGGGGAACACTGAAGCTTTCTTT. It encodes CASTPFRGNTEAFF.

The V and J genes are TRBV4-1 and TRBJ1-3; TRBD1 might be the D (6 bases). This CDR3 contains 17 residues. Trimming cost V 1 base and J 0 bases, with 13 bases left between them. The germline V gene encodes CDR1 MGHRA and CDR2 YSYEKL. CDR3 coding DNA: TGCGCCAGCAGCCAAGTCGGGACACACGACTCTGGAAACACCATATATTTT. Translated: CASSQVGTHDSGNTIYF.

This clone turned up a few times. The chain is built from TRBV20-1 and TRBJ1-1, with D tentatively TRBD1 (6 bases). The CDR3 has 10 residues. Per germline, CDR1 DFQATT and CDR2 SNEGSKA (reference sequence). The CDR3 bases are TGCAGGGCAAGACAGGAAGAGGCTTTCTTT. It translates to CRARQEEAFF.

V and J are TRBV5-1 and TRBJ1-3; D gene uncertain. This CDR3 spans 14 amino acids. Trimming took off 5 bases at V and 0 bases at J, with 9 bases between the two ends. Germline V lookup: CDR1 SGHRS, CDR2 YFSETQ. This CDR3 is CASRELASGNTIYF. The CDR3 bases are TGCGCCAGCAGGGAATTAGCCTCTGGAAACACCATATATTTT. Filled out from reference TRBV5-1 and TRBJ1-3, the complete variable domain reads KAGVTQTPRYLIKTRGQQVTLSCSPISGHRSVSWYQQTPGQGLQFLFEYFSETQRNKGNFPGRFSGRQFSNSRSEMNVSTLELGDSALYLCASRELASGNTIYFGEGSWLTVV.

Only a few counts were recorded for this clone. The chain employs TRBV2 and TRBJ1-5; TRBD1 matches 7 bases. From germline, CDR1 is SNHLY and CDR2 FYNNEI. The CDR3 consists of 14 residues. The V and J ends lost 11 bases and 8 bases, in that order; junction bases with no gene match: 15. The CDR3 DNA follows: TGTGCCTTTTCCTCAGGGGGACGTACGGAGCCCCAGCATTTT. This sequence encodes CAFSSGGRTEPQHF.

The J gene is TRBJ1-2, the V gene TRBV27; 7 nucleotides line up with TRBD1. V trimming: 4 bases; J trimming: 8 bases; junction bases outside the gene matches: 4. This CDR3 spans 12 amino acids. Germline CDR1 is MNHEY and CDR2 is SMNVEV (reference sequence). CDR3: CASSSYRGGYTF. DNA of the CDR3: TGTGCCAGCAGTTCATACAGGGGAGGCTACACCTTC.

CDR3 protein: CASSPTGVLPNEQFF. The CDR3 nucleotides read TGCGCCAGCAGCCCCACAGGGGTCCTCCCTAATGAGCAGTTCTTC. V usage is TRBV4-1 and J usage is TRBJ2-1, with 7 bases lining up with TRBD1. The germline V gene has CDR1 MGHRA and CDR2 YSYEKL. V trimming: 4 bases; J trimming: 7 bases; junction bases outside the gene matches: 10. This CDR3 is built from 15 residues.

The chain carries TRBV28 and TRBJ2-4; D gene unclear. CDR3 size: 14 residues. Trimming stripped 3 bases from V and 0 bases from J, with 6 bases between. From germline, CDR1 is MDHEN and CDR2 SYDVKM. CDR3 in DNA: TGTGCCAGCAGTTTTTATAAAGCCAAAAACATTCAGTACTTC. Its translation: CASSFYKAKNIQYF.

The V and J genes are TRBV9 and TRBJ1-4; D gene unclear. This CDR3 spans 14 amino acids. The germline V gene has CDR1 SGDLS and CDR2 YYNGEE. V was shortened by 4 bases and J by 4 bases, with 11 bases between the two germline ends. The CDR3 spells CASSSPGSNEKLFF. The CDR3 DNA reads TGTGCCAGCAGCTCCCCGGGGAGTAATGAAAAACTGTTTTTT.

The chain couples TRBV28 to TRBJ2-5; 10 bases align to TRBD1. After removal of 4 bases from V and 5 bases from J, the junction contained 7 bases not matched to a gene. Germline loops: CDR1 MDHEN, CDR2 SYDVKM. The length of the CDR3 is 15 residues. CDR3: CASSSSGTGEETQYF. The DNA of the CDR3 is TGTGCCAGCAGTTCTTCCGGGACAGGGGAGGAGACCCAGTACTTC.

The chain joins TRBV6-2 or TRBV6-3 to TRBJ2-2; D is unclear. From germline, CDR1 is MNHEY and CDR2 SVGEGT. The CDR3 sequence is 13 residues long. V was trimmed by 1 base and J by 6 bases, leaving 6 bases between them. CDR3 sequence (DNA): TGTGCCAGCAGTTACTTCCGGTCCGGGGAGCTGTTTTTT. It is translated as CASSYFRSGELFF.

This clone occurred once. The chain links TRBV2 to TRBJ1-6; unclear D gene. Germline CDR1 reads SNHLY; CDR2 reads FYNNEI. V lost 2 bases, J lost 2 bases, and 7 bases lay in between. The CDR3 covers 15 residues. The CDR3 spells CASSESGPYNSPLHF. CDR3 bases: TGTGCCAGCAGTGAATCGGGTCCCTATAATTCACCCCTCCACTTT.

The rearrangement uses TRBV28 and TRBJ1-5; D unclear. Germline loops: CDR1 MDHEN, CDR2 SYDVKM. V dropped 6 bases and J dropped 7 bases, with 13 bases sitting between them. The CDR3 runs to 13 residues. The CDR3, as DNA: TGTGCCAGCAGGGTGAGGGTTTTCCAGCCCCAGCATTTT. Residues: CASRVRVFQPQHF.

The chain uses TRBV24-1 and TRBJ2-1, with 7 nucleotides matching TRBD2. The germline gives CDR1 KGHDR, CDR2 SFDVKD. V shed 5 bases, J shed 4 bases, and the junction held 7 bases outside the gene matches. This CDR3 contains 15 residues. CDR3 amino acids: CATSGGGRVYNEQFF. The CDR3, as DNA: TGTGCCACCAGTGGGGGGGGAAGGGTTTACAATGAGCAGTTCTTC.

This rearrangement joins TRBV27 to TRBJ2-1, with D perhaps matching TRBD2 (6 bases). Germline V CDR1 and CDR2: MNHEY, SMNVEV (reference sequence). Trimming stripped 6 bases from V and 3 bases from J, with 15 bases between. The length of the CDR3 is 15 residues. Here the CDR3 DNA reads TGTGCCAGCAGACCCGCCCCTAGCGTCTACAATGAGCAGTTCTTC. It translates to CASRPAPSVYNEQFF.